This T cell receptor beta chain derives from a study of T cell changes during pregnancy in multiple sclerosis. Data came from immunoSEQ multiplex PCR; TCRdb stores just in-frame clones and leaves some out. The sample has some 55,000 clones; just under 90% are singletons. The CDR3 extends over 14 amino acids. Trimming left V 0 bases short and J 4 bases short, with 8 bases between. Per the germline V gene, CDR1 is LGHNA and CDR2 is YSLEER. This chain connects TRBV4-3 to TRBJ2-3; no firm D call. This TCR was sampled from a human donor whose cells served as feeder cells for cultures in a pregnancy study. The sequenced sample was peripheral blood from another person, used as feeder cells. The CDR3 nucleotides read TGCGCCAGCAGCCAAGATCGGGTAGCAGATACGCAGTATTTT. This codes for CASSQDRVADTQYF.